The rows below give T cell receptor beta chains drawn from one sample of a study of cytomegalovirus exposure and HLA in healthy donors. Measured with immunoSEQ multiplex PCR; TCRdb has only the in-frame clones, and not every one. The table includes 250,000 or so clones, around nine tenths detected once. Sequencing was carried out using PBMCs. The receptors originated from a man between 18 and 29 years old in good health and CMV-seronegative. Both conserved end residues are part of each CDR3. The D gene is left open where the match is weak. Clone size is given for some rows only: seen once, a few or many times, or a class if the clone is expanded.

>TRBV30|TRBJ2-5|.|TRBD2
TGTGCCTGGAGTGTACTAGACCCGGGGGGGACCCAGTACTTC
CAWSVLDPGGTQYF
>TRBV9|TRBJ2-5|.|.
TGTGCCAGCAGCGTCGGGCAGGGTGAAGAGACCCAGTACTTC
CASSVGQGEETQYF
>TRBV5-1|TRBJ1-4|.|.
TGCGCCAGCAGCTTGGCACCGGGTTCTAATGAAAAACTGTTTTTT
CASSLAPGSNEKLFF
>TRBV2|TRBJ1-6|.|.
TGTGCCAGAGGACAGCGGAATTCACCCCTCCACTTT
CARGQRNSPLHF
>TRBV7-9|TRBJ1-1|.|TRBD1
TGTGCCAGCACCAACAAGACAGGGCGGAACACTGAAGCTTTCTTT
CASTNKTGRNTEAFF
>TRBV10-3|TRBJ2-3|once|.
TGTGCCATCAGTGAGTCGACAAAGACAGATACGCAGTATTTT
CAISESTKTDTQYF
>TRBV4-3|TRBJ2-2|.|TRBD2
TGCGCCAGCAGCCAAGTAGCTAGCGGGAGGGCCCACGGGGAGCTGTTTTTT
CASSQVASGRAHGELFF
>TRBV19|TRBJ2-5|.|TRBD2
TGTGCCAGTAGTTCACTCAGCGGGATAGAGACCCAGTACTTC
CASSSLSGIETQYF
>TRBV7-2|TRBJ2-1|.|TRBD2
TGTGCCAGCAGCTTGCTATCCGGGACTAGTATCCACAATGAGCAGTTCTTC
CASSLLSGTSIHNEQFF
>TRBV28|TRBJ1-1|few|TRBD1
TGTGCCAGCAGGGCAGGGGGCTCGAACACTGAAGCTTTCTTT
CASRAGGSNTEAFF
>TRBV27|TRBJ2-3|once|.
TGTGCCAGCCGACTGGCGGGGTCGGATACGCAGTATTTT
CASRLAGSDTQYF
>TRBV27|TRBJ1-6|.|.
TGTGCCAGCAGTCCCCTCGGGGTTCCTAATTCACCCCTCCACTTT
CASSPLGVPNSPLHF
>TRBV6-1|TRBJ1-5|once|TRBD1
TGTGCCAGCCAGGGGGGAGGTAGCAATCAGCCCCAGCATTTT
CASQGGGSNQPQHF
>TRBV4-2|TRBJ2-1|.|.
TGTGCCAGCAGCCAAGTGGGGAGCCATGAGCAGTTCTTC
CASSQVGSHEQFF
>TRBV19|TRBJ1-1|.|TRBD1
TGTGCCAGTAGTGGACCCGGGACAGAGAACACTGAAGCTTTCTTT
CASSGPGTENTEAFF
>TRBV6-1|TRBJ1-6|.|TRBD1
TGTGCCAGCAGTGAAATGCAGGGGGCGGCACCCCTCCACTTT
CASSEMQGAAPLHF
>TRBV4-1|TRBJ1-5|.|.
TGCGCCAGCAGCCAGAGCATCCTCCGCAATCAGCCCCAGCATTTT
CASSQSILRNQPQHF
>TRBV21-1|TRBJ2-7|.|.
TGTGCCAGCAGCATGAATCGCCCGAGATTCATCTACGAGCAGTACTTC
CASSMNRPRFIYEQYF
>TRBV30|TRBJ1-5|.|TRBD1
TGTGCCTGGAGCCCGGGACAGGGCAATCAGCCCCAGCATTTT
CAWSPGQGNQPQHF
>TRBV6-5|TRBJ2-7|.|TRBD2
TGTGCCAGCAGTTATTCCTCCCGACTAGCGGGACACGAGCAGTACTTC
CASSYSSRLAGHEQYF
>TRBV19|TRBJ2-7|.|.
TGTGCCAGTAGTATAGATCCGGACGAGCAGTACTTC
CASSIDPDEQYF
>TRBV9|TRBJ2-7|.|.
TGTGCCAGCAGCGCAGGGAACGAAGGGGACTACGAGCAGTACTTC
CASSAGNEGDYEQYF
>TRBV30|TRBJ1-1|once|.
TGTGCTCTCATGAGGGGGACCACTGAAGCTTTCTTT
CALMRGTTEAFF
>TRBV11-2|TRBJ2-3|.|.
TGTGCCAGCAGCTGGCGTCCCGGAACAGGTTCAGCGCAGTATTTT
CASSWRPGTGSAQYF
>TRBV4-1|TRBJ1-5|few|.
TGCGCCAGCAGCCAAGAGGGGCCCCGGAATCAGCCCCAGCATTTT
CASSQEGPRNQPQHF
>TRBV9|TRBJ1-1|.|.
TGTGCCAGCAGCGCGACAGAGAACACTGAAGCTTTCTTT
CASSATENTEAFF
>TRBV29-1|TRBJ2-5|.|.
TGCAGCGTGAATACAGGGTTGGAGACCCAGTACTTC
CSVNTGLETQYF
>TRBV9|TRBJ2-1|.|TRBD2
TGTGCCAGCAGCTCCCACCCGGGACTAGGGCAAGGGGAGCAGTTCTTC
CASSSHPGLGQGEQFF
>TRBV5-4|TRBJ2-1|.|TRBD2
TGTGCCAGCAGCTCTAAGGTTGGGACTAGTCTTAGTGAGCAGTTCTTC
CASSSKVGTSLSEQFF
>TRBV7-2|TRBJ2-7|.|.
TGTGCCAGCAGCTTAGGGAGGGGCGAGCAGTACTTC
CASSLGRGEQYF
>TRBV11-2|TRBJ2-5|.|.
TGTGCCAGCAGCTTATTCCGAGAGACCCAGTACTTC
CASSLFRETQYF